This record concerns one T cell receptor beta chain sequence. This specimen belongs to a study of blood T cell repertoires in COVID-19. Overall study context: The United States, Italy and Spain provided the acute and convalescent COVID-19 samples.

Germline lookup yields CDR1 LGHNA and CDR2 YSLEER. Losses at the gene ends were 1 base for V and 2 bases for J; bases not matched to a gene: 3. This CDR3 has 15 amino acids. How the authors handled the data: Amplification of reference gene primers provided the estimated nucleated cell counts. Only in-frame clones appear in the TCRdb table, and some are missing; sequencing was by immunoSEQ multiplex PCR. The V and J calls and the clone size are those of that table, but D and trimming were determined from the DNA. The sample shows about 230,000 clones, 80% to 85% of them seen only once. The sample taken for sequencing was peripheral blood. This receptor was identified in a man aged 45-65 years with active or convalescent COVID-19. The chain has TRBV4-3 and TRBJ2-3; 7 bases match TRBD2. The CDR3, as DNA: TGCGCCAGCAGCCAAGTGGCGGGGGTCACAGATACGCAGTATTTT. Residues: CASSQVAGVTDTQYF.